The clone carrying this T cell receptor beta chain was observed a single time. Its antigen remains unknown. The PCR used 60 Vbeta and 13 Jbeta primers. The table came from immunoSEQ multiplex PCR; TCRdb's copy has only in-frame clones and leaves some out. The repertoire holds about 120,000 clones, with 60% to 85% as singletons. V was clipped by 6 bases and J by 3 bases; unmatched bases: 13. CDR1 is MDHEN, CDR2 SYDVKM, per germline. The CDR3 has 17 amino acids. These data come from a study of cytomegalovirus exposure and HLA in healthy donors. Study-wide results and limits: It is likely that the observed cluster of highly shared sequence variants was a sequencing artifact. Reported performance of the classifier showed diagnosis of cytomegalovirus status with high specificity and sensitivity. Owing to their indistinguishability, certain V segments, notably TRBV6-2 and TRBV6-3, were excluded.

Sequencing was done on a sample of PBMCs. This TCR came from a woman aged 40 to 55 in good health and CMV-seronegative. The V and J genes are TRBV28 and TRBJ2-2, with 7 bases matching TRBD1. The DNA for the CDR3 is TGTGCCAGCAGACCGCGACAGGGAATCATGCACACCGGGGAGCTGTTTTTT. Its translation is CASRPRQGIMHTGELFF.